This T cell receptor (beta chain) was observed in a study of tumor-infiltrating lymphocytes in primary liver carcinoma. Study-wide background: Productive TCRbeta read counts per sample ran from roughly 3.4 to 7.5 million and were similar across tissue types. General study points: Lesser overlap characterized tumor-adjacent and tumor-blood pairs relative to tumor region pairs. Tumor tissue displayed a significantly greater top-250-clone fraction than blood (p = 0.039).

Synthesis of TCR beta cDNA was carried out from 500 ng total RNA with a constant-region primer. Investigators got TCR beta libraries out of three nested multiplex PCR rounds, done with slightly modified ARM-PCR. With TRBV1-TRBV30 forward primers and a C-beta reverse primer, the first two PCR rounds were run for approximately 10 cycles each. TCRdb processed the multiplex PCR reads anew with MiXCR; each CDR3 protein has one entry. The sample comprises some 190,000 distinct CDR3 sequences, roughly three fifths of which are singletons, and under 75% rests with the top ten. Notes on this clonotype: The antigen remains unidentified. Relative to the germline gene, one junction end is altered; a read error may explain this.

The CDR3 is made up of 13 amino acids. Germline V gives CDR1 SQVTM, CDR2 ANQGSEA. RNA isolated from unsorted whole blood supplied the blood RNA, with germline DNA also extracted. None of the patients had received treatment, and all had chronic HBV infection. This TCR was sampled from a man aged 40-50 years with primary liver carcinoma and hepatitis B virus infection. This chain links TRBV29-1 with TRBJ2-7, with D perhaps matching TRBD1 (6 bases). Sequences were obtained from peripheral blood. CDR3 in amino acids: CSVGLDRSYEEYF. In nucleotides, the CDR3 is TGCAGCGTGGGCCTCGACAGGAGTTACGAGGAGTACTTC.